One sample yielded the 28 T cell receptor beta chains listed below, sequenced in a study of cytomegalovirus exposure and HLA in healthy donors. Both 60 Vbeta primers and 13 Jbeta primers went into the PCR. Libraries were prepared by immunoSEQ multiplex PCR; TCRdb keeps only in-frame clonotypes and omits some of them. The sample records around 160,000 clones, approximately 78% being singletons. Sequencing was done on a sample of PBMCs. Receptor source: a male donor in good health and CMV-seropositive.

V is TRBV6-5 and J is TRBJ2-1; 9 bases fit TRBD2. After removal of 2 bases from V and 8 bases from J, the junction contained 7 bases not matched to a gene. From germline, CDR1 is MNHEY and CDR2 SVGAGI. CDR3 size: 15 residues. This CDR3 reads CASSYDRTSDYEQFF. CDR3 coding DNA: TGTGCCAGCAGTTACGATAGGACTAGCGACTATGAGCAGTTCTTC.

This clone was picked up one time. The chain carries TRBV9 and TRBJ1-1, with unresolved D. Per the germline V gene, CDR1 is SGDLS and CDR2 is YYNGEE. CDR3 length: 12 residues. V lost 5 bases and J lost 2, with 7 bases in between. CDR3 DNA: TGTGCCAGCAGTGGAGACAACACTGAAGCTTTCTTT. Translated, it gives CASSGDNTEAFF.

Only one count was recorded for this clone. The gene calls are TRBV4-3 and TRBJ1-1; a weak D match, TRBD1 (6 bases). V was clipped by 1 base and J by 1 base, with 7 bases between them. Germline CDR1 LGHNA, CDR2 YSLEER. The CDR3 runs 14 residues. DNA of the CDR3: TGCGCCAGCAGCCAAGCGGACAGGAACACTGAAGCTTTCTTT. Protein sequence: CASSQADRNTEAFF.

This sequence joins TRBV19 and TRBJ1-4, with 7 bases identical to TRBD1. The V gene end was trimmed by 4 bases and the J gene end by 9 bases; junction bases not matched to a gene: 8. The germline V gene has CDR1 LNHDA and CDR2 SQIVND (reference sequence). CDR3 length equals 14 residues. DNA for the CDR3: TGTGCCAGTAGTACCGGGACAGCCCAAAAAAAACTGTTTTTT. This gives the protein CASSTGTAQKKLFF.

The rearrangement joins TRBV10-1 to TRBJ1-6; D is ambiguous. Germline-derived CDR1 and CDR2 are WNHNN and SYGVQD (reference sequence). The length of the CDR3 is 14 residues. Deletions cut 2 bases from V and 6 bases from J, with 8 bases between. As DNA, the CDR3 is TGCGCCAGCAGTGAGACAGCCTTTAATTCACCCCTCCACTTT. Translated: CASSETAFNSPLHF.

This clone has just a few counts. CDR3 loop: CASSLIGISSYNEQFF. In nucleotides, the CDR3 is TGTGCCAGCAGCTTAATTGGTATCAGCTCCTACAATGAGCAGTTCTTC. V gene TRBV5-5 combines with J gene TRBJ2-1, with D unclear. The CDR3 is 16 residues long. Germline CDR1 SGHKS, CDR2 YYEKEE (reference sequence). Trimming cost V 2 bases and J 0 bases, with 12 bases left between them. Complete variable domain (other parts from reference TRBV5-5 and TRBJ2-1): DAGVTQSPTHLIKTRGQQVTLRCSPISGHKSVSWYQQVLGQGPQFIFQYYEKEERGRGNFPDRFSARQFPNYSSELNVNALLLGDSALYLCASSLIGISSYNEQFFGPGTRLTVL.

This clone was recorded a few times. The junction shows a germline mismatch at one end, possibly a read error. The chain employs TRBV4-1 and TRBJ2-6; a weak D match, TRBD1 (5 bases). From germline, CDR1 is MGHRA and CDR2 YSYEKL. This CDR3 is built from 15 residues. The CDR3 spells CASSQVGSGANGLTF. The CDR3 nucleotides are TGCGCCAGCAGCCAAGTTGGGTCTGGGGCCAACGGCCTGACTTTC.

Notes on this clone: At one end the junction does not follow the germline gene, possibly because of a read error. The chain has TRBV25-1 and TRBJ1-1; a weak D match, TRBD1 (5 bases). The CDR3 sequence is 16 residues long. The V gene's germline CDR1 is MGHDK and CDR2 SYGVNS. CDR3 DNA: TGTGCCAGTAGTGCTTGGGCAGGGAATGAGAACACTGAAGCTTTCTTT. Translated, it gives CASSAWAGNENTEAFF.

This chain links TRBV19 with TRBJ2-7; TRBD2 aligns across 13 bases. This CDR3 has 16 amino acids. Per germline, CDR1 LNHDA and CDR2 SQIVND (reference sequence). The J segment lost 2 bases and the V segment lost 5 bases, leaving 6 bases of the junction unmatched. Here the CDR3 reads CASSPQGLAGAYEQYF. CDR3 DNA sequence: TGTGCCAGTAGTCCCCAAGGACTAGCGGGGGCCTACGAGCAGTACTTC.

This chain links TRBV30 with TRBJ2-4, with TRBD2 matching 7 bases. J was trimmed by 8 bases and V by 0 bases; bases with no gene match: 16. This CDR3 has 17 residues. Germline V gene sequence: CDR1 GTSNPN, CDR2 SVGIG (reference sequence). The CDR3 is CAWSVQKKGGRRDIQYF. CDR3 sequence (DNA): TGTGCCTGGAGTGTACAAAAAAAAGGCGGGAGACGGGACATTCAGTACTTC.

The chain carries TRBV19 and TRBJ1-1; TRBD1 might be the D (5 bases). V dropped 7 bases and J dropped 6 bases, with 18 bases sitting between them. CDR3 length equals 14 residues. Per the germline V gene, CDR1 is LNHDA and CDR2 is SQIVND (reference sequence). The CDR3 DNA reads TGTGCCAGTAACCAAAAAGTAGGGGCGGCTGAAGCTTTCTTT. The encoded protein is CASNQKVGAAEAFF.

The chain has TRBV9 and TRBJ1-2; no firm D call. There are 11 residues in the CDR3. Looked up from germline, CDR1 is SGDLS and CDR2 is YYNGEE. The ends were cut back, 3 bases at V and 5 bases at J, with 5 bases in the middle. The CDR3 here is CASSANYGYTF. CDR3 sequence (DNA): TGTGCCAGCAGCGCCAATTATGGCTACACCTTC.

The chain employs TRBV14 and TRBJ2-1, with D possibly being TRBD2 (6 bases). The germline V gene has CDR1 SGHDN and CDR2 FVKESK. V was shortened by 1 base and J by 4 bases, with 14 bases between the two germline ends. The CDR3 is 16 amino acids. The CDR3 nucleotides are TGTGCCAGCAGCCAAGTAGCCGGGAGTAGTTACAATGAGCAGTTCTTC. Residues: CASSQVAGSSYNEQFF.

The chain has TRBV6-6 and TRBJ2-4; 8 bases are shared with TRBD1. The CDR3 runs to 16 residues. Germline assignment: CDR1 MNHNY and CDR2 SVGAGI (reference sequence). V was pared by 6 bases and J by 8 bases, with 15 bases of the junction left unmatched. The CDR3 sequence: CASSGTGASKEDIQYF. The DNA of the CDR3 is TGTGCCAGCAGCGGGACAGGAGCCTCGAAAGAGGACATTCAGTACTTC.

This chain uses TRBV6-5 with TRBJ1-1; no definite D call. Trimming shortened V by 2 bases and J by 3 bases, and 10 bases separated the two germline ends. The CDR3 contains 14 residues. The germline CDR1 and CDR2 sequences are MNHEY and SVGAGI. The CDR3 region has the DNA TGTGCCAGCAGTTACACCGGGGAGGACACTGAAGCTTTCTTT. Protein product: CASSYTGEDTEAFF.

CDR3 residues: CASSQQGTGDYEQYF. Written as DNA, the CDR3 is TGTGCCAGCAGCCAGCAAGGGACAGGAGATTACGAGCAGTACTTC. The chain employs TRBV11-3 and TRBJ2-7; 8 bases map to TRBD1. Germline CDR1 and CDR2: SGHNT and YENEEA. The CDR3 covers 15 residues. After removal of 5 bases from V and 4 bases from J, the junction contained 10 bases not matched to a gene.

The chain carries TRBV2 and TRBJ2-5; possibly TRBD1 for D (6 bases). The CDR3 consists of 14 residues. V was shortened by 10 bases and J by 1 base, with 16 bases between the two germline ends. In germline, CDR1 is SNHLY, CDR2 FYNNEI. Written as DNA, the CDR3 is TGTGCCAATAGGGGTAGACAGGCCCAAGAGACCCAGTACTTC. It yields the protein CANRGRQAQETQYF.

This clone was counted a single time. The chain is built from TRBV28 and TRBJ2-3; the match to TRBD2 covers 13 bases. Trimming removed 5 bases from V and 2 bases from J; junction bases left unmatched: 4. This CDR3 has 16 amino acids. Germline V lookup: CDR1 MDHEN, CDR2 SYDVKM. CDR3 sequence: CASSPGTSGDTDTQYF. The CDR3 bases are TGTGCCAGCAGTCCTGGGACTAGCGGGGACACAGATACGCAGTATTTT.

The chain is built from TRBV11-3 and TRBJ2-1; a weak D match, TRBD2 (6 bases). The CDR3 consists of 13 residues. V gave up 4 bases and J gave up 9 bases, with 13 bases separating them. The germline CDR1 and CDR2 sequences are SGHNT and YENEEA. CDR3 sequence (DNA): TGTGCCAGCAGCTCGACGACTAGTGGTGAGCAGTTCTTC. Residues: CASSSTTSGEQFF.

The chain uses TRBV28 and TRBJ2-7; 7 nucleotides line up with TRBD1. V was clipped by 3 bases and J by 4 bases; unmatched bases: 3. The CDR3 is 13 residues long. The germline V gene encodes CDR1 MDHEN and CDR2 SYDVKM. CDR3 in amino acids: CASSFGQDYEQYF. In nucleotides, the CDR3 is TGTGCCAGCAGTTTTGGACAGGATTACGAGCAGTACTTC. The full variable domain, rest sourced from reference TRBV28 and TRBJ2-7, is DVKVTQSSRYLVKRTGEKVFLECVQDMDHENMFWYRQDPGLGLRLIYFSYDVKMKEKGDIPEGYSVSREKKERFSLILESASTNQTSMYLCASSFGQDYEQYFGPGTRLTVT.

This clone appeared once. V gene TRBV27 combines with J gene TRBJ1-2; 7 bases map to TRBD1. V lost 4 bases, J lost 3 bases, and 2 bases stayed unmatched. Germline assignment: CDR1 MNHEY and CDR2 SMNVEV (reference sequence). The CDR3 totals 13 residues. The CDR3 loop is CASSSDRDYGYTF. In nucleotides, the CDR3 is TGTGCCAGCAGTTCCGACAGGGACTATGGCTACACCTTC.

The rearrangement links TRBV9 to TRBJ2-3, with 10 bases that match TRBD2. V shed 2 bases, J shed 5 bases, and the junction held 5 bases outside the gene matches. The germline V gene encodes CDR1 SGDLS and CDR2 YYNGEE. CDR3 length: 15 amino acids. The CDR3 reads CASSVRAGGIDTQYF. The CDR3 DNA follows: TGTGCCAGCAGCGTTCGAGCGGGAGGGATAGATACGCAGTATTTT.

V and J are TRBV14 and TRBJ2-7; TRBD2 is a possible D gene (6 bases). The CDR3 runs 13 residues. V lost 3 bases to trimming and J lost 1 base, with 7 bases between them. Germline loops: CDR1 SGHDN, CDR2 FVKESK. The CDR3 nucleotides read TGTGCCAGCAGCCATAGCGGATCCTACGAGCAGTACTTC. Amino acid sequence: CASSHSGSYEQYF. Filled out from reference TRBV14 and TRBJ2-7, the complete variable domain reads EAGVTQFPSHSVIEKGQTVTLRCDPISGHDNLYWYRRVMGKEIKFLLHFVKESKQDESGMPNNRFLAERTGGTYSTLKVQPAELEDSGVYFCASSHSGSYEQYFGPGTRLTVT.

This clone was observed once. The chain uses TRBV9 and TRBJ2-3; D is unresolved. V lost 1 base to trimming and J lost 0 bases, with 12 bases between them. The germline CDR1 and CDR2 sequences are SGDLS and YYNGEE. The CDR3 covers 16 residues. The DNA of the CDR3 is TGTGCCAGCAGCGTAAGTCTGGCGGAGAGCACAGATACGCAGTATTTT. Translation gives CASSVSLAESTDTQYF.

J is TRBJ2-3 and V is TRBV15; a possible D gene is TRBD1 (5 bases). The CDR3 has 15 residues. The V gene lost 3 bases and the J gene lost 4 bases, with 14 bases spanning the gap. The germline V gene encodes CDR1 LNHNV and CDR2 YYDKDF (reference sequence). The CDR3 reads CATSSALRAADTQYF. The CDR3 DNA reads TGTGCCACCAGCAGCGCTCTCAGGGCTGCAGATACGCAGTATTTT.

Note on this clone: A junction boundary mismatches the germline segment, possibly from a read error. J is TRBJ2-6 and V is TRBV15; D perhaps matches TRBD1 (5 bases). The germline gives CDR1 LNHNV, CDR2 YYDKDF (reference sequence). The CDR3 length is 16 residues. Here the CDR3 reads CATSSPKGSGANGLTF. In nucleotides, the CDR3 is TGTGCCACCAGCAGTCCCAAAGGCTCTGGGGCCAACGGCCTGACTTTC. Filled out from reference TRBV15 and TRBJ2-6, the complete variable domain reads DAMVIQNPRYQVTQFGKPVTLSCSQTLNHNVMYWYQQKSSQAPKLLFHYYDKDFNNEADTPDNFQSRRPNTSFCFLDIRSPGLGDTAMYLCATSSPKGSGANGLTFGAGSRLTVL.

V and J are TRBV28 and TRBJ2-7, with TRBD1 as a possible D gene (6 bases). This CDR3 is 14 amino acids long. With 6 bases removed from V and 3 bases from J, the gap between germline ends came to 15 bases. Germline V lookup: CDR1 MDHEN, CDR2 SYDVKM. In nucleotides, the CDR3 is TGTGCCAGCAGAACAGAAACAGGGAACTACGAGCAGTACTTC. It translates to CASRTETGNYEQYF.

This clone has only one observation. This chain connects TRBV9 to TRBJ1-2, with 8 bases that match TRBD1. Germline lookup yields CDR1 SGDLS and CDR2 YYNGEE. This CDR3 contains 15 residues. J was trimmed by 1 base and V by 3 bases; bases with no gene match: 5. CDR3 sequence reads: CASSEGQEINYGYTF. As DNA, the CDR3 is TGTGCCAGCAGCGAGGGACAGGAAATTAACTATGGCTACACCTTC.